This entry concerns a single T cell receptor (beta chain). The antigen remains undetermined. This sample is part of a study of CD8 T cells in ankylosing spondylitis. Construction of TCR beta libraries was performed using quantitative 5'-RACE with molecular barcodes. TCRdb reprocessed the 5' RACE reads via MiXCR and lists one record per CDR3 protein. Of a few hundred thousand distinct CDR3 sequences listed, 20% are singletons. Notes on the study in general: Typical of ankylosing spondylitis blood, it appeared, was a TCR beta motif of under 10 highly homologous variants. Significant enrichment of disease-linked clones was reportedly seen in matched ankylosing spondylitis synovial fluid.

Sample: blood, either unsorted or a sorted T cell fraction (not recorded which). The clonotype originates from a male donor with ankylosing spondylitis or in good health (not recorded which).

The CDR3 loop reads CASATAGAQPQHF. The CDR3 coding sequence is TGTGCCAGCGCCACCGCGGGGGCCCAGCCCCAGCATTTT. This rearrangement joins TRBV28 to TRBJ1-5, with TRBD1 as a possible D gene (6 bases). The CDR3 is made up of 13 amino acids. V lost 8 bases and J lost 7, with 15 bases in between. Germline V gene lookup returns CDR1 MDHEN and CDR2 SYDVKM.